This T cell receptor beta chain comes out of a study of T cell repertoires in cytomegalovirus infection. Germline V gives CDR1 MDHEN, CDR2 SYDVKM. This CDR3 has 17 amino acids. V shed 7 bases and J 3 bases; nucleotides not matched to a gene: 16. To note about this clonotype: Its antigen is as yet unknown.

TCRdb re-called the reads with MiXCR, one entry per CDR3 protein. The sample has roughly 200,000 distinct CDR3 sequences, around two fifths seen once. This chain joins TRBV28 and TRBJ1-2; 8 nucleotides agree with TRBD1. The clonotype was recovered from a human donor in good health (CMV status not recorded). Some clones in this sample may be carry-over from other donors' samples. This sample comprised CD8+ T cells from cultured PBMCs, obtained from culture after CMV antigen stimulation. This CDR3 reads CASTFDRGEGVDYGYTF. The CDR3 DNA reads TGTGCCAGCACCTTCGACAGGGGAGAAGGGGTTGACTATGGCTACACCTTC.